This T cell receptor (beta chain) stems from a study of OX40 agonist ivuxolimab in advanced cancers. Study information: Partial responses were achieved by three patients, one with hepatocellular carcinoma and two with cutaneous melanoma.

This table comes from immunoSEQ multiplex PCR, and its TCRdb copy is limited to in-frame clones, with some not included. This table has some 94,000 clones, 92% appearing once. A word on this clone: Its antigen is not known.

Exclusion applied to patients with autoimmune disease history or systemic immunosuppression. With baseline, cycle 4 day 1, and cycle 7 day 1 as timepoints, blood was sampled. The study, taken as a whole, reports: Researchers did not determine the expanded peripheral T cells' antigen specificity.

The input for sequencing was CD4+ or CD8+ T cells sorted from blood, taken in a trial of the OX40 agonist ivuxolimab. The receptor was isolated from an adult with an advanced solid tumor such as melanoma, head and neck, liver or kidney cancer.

For the CDR3, the DNA is TGTGCCACCAGCGGAAGACTGGGGGAGCGAGAGACCCAGTACTTC. It encodes CATSGRLGERETQYF. The V and J genes are TRBV15 and TRBJ2-5; either TRBD1 or TRBD2 may supply D (5 bases each). The CDR3 totals 15 residues. Per germline, CDR1 LNHNV and CDR2 YYDKDF (reference sequence). Trimming pared 5 bases from V and 4 bases from J, leaving 17 bases between.